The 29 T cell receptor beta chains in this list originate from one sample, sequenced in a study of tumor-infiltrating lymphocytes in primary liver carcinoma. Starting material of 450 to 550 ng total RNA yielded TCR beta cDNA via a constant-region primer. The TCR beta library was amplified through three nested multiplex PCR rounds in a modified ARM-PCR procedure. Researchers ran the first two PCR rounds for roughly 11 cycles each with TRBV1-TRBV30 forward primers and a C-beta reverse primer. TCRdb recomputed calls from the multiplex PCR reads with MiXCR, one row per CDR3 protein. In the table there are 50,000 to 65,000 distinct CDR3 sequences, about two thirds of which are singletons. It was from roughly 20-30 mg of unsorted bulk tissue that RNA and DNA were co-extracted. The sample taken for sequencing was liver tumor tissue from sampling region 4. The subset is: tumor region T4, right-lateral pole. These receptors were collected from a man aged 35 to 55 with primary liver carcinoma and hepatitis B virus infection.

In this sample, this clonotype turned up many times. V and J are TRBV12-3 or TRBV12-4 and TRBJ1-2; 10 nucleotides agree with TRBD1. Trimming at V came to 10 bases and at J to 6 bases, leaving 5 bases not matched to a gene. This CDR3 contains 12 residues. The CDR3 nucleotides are TGTGCCATCGGACAGGGGGTCGATGGCTACACCTTC. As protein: CAIGQGVDGYTF.

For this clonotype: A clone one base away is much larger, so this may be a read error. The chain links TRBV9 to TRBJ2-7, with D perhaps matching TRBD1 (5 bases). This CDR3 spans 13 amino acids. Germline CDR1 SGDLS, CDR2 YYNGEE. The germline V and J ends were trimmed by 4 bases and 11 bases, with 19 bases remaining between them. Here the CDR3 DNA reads TGTGCCAGCAGCTTCTGTGATGGGGCCACTAAGTACTTC. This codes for CASSFCDGATKYF.

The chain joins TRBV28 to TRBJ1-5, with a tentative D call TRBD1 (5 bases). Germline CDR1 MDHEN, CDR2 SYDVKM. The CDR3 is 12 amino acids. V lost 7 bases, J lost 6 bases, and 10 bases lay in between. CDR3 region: CASTLRGQPQHF. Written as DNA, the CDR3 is TGTGCCAGCACCTTAAGGGGTCAGCCCCAGCATTTT.

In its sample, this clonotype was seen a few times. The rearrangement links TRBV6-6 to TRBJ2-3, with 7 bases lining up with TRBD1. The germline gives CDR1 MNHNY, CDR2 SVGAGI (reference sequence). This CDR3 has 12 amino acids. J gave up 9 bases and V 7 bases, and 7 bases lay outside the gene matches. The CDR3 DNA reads TGTGCCAGCAATCTAGGACAGGAGACGCAGTATTTT. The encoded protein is CASNLGQETQYF.

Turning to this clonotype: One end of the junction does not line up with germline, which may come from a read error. CDR3 amino acids: CASSLTRLALRKKETQHF. CDR3 coding DNA: TGTGCCAGCAGCTTAACGAGGCTAGCCCTGAGAAAAAAAGAGACCCAGCACTTC. The chain has TRBV11-2 and TRBJ2-5; the D gene is possibly TRBD2 (5 bases). Germline V gives CDR1 SGHAT, CDR2 FQNNGV. The CDR3 is 18 residues long.

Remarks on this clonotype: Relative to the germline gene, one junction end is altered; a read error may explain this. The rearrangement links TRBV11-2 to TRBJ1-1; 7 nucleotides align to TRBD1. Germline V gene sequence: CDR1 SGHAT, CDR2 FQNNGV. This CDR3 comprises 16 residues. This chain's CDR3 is CVSSPSRGLVNAEAFF. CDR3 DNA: TGTGTCAGCAGCCCATCCAGGGGGTTGGTGAACGCTGAGGCTTTCTTT.

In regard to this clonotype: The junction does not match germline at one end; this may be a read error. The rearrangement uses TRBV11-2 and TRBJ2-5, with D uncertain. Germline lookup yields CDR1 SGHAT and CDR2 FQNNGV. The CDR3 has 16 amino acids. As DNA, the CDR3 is TGTGCTAGCAGTAACCCGATAGGGCCTCGTCAAGAGACCCAGTACTTC. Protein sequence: CASSNPIGPRQETQYF.

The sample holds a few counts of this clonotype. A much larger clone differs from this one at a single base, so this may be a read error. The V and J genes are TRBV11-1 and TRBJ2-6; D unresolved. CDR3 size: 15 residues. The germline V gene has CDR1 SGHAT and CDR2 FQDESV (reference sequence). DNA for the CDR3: TGTGCCAGGAGCTTGGGTCGAGCTGGGGCCAACGTCCTGACTTTC. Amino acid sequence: CARSLGRAGANVLTF.

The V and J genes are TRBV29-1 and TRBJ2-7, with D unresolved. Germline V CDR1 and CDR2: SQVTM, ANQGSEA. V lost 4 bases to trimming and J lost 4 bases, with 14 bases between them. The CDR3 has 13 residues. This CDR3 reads CSVAGVPLYEQYF. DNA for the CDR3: TGCAGCGTTGCAGGTGTTCCCTTATACGAGCAGTACTTC.

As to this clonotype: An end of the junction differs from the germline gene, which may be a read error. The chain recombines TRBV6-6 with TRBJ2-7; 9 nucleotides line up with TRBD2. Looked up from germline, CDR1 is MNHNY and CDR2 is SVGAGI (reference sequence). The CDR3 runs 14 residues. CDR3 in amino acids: CASRTTSGSHEQYF. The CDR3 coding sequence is TGTGCCAGCAGAACGACTAGCGGCTCCCACGAGCAGTACTTC.

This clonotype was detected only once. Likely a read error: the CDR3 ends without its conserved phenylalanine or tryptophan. CDR3 sequence (DNA): TGTGCTAGTAGCTTAGGGGCTTTGGAAGGACAAGAGACCCAGTACTCC. Protein product: CASSLGALEGQETQYS. The genes are TRBV11-2 and TRBJ2-5; a weak D match, TRBD1 (5 bases). CDR1 and CDR2 (germline): SGHAT, FQNNGV. The CDR3 has 16 amino acids.

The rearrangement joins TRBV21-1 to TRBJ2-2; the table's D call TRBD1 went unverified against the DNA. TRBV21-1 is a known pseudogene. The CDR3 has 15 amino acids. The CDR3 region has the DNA TGTGCCAGCAGGCCGGGACAGGGGGGCTCCGGGGAGCTGTTTTTT. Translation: CASRPGQGGSGELFF.

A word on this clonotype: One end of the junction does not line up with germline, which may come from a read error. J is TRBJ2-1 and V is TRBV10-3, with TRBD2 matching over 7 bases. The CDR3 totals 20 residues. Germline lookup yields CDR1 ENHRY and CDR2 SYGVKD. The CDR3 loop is CAMSGGLTDYKSSSYNEQFF. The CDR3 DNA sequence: TGTGCCATGAGTGGGGGACTAACGGATTATAAAAGTAGCTCCTACAATGAGCAGTTCTTC.

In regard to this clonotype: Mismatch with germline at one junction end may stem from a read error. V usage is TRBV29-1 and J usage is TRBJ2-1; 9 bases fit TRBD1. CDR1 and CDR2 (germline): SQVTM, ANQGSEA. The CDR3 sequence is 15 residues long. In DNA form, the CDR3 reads TGCAGTGTTGAAGGTGGGACAGGGATCCACAATGAGCAGTTCTTC. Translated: CSVEGGTGIHNEQFF.

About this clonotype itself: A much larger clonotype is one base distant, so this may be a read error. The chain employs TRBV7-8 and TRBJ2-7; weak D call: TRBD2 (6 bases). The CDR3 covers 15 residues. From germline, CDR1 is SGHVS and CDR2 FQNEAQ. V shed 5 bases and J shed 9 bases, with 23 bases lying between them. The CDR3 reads CASSVIAGSRVVQYF. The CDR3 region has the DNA TGTGCCAGCAGCGTAATCGCGGGGAGCCGGGTGGTGCAGTACTTC. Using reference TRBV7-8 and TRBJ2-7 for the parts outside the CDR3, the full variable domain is GAGVSQSPRYKVAKRGQDVALRCDPISGHVSLFWYQQALGQGPEFLTYFQNEAQLDKSGLPSDRFFAERPEGSVSTLKIQRTQQEDSAVYLCASSVIAGSRVVQYFGPGTRLTVT.

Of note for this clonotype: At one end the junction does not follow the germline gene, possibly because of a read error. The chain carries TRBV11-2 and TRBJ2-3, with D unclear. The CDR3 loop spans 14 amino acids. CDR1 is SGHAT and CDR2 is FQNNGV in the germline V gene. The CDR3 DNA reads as TGTGCCAGCAGCCCGGGCTCCCCGTCAGATATGCAGTATTTT. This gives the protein CASSPGSPSDMQYF.

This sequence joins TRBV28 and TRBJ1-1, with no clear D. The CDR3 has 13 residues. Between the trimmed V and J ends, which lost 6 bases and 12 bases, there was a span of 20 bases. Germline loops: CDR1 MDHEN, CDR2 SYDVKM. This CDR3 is CASRIHSNTVTFF. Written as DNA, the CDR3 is TGTGCCAGCAGGATACACTCGAACACTGTAACTTTCTTT.

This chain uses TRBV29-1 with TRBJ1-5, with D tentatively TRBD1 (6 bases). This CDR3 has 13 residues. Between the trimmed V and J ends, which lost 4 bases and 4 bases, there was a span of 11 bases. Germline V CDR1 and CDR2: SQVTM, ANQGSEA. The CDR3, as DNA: TGCAGCGTTGTCGGACAGTTGAATCAGCCCCAGCATTTT. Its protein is CSVVGQLNQPQHF.

CDR3 sequence (DNA): TGTGCCAGCAGCTTTCAGGGCTCGCGGGGTGAAAAACTGTTTTTT. This codes for CASSFQGSRGEKLFF. The gene calls are TRBV5-5 and TRBJ1-4; possible D gene TRBD1, 5 bases. Germline V gene lookup returns CDR1 SGHKS and CDR2 YYEKEE (reference sequence). This CDR3 has 15 residues. V was pared by 2 bases and J by 7 bases, with 15 bases between.

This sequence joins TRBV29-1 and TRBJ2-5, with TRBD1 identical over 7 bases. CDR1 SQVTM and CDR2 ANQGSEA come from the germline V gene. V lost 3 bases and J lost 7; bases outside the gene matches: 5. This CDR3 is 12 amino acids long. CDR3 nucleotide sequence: TGCAGCGTTGAGCACAGGGGAGTGACCCAGTACTTC. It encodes CSVEHRGVTQYF.

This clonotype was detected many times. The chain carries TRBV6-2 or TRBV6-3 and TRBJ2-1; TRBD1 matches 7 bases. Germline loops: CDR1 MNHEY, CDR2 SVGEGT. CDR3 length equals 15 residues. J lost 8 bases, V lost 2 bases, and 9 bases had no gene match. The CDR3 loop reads CASSYRQGASDEQFF. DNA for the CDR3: TGTGCCAGCAGTTACCGACAGGGAGCGAGCGATGAGCAGTTCTTC.

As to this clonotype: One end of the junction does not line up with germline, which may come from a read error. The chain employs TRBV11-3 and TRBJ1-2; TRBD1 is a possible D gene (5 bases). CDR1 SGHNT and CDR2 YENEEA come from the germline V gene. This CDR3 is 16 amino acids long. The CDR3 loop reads CASSLGNRTTDYGYTF. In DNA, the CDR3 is TGTGCCAGCAGCTTAGGAAATCGGACAACCGACTATGGTTACACCTTC.

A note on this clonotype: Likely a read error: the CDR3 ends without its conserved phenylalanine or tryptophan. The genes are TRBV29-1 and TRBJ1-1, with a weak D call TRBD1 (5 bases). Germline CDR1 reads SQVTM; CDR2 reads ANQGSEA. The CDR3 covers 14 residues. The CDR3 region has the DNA TGCAGTGGCCGCCGGGGGGGGGAGGTCACTGAAGCTTTCGTT. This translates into CSGRRGGEVTEAFV.

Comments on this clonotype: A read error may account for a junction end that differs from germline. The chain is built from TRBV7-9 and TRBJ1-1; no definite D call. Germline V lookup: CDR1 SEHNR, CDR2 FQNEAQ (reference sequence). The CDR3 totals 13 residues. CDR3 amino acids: CASSATLNTETFF. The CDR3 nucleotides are TGTGCCAGCAGCGCAACCTTGAACACTGAAACTTTCTTT.

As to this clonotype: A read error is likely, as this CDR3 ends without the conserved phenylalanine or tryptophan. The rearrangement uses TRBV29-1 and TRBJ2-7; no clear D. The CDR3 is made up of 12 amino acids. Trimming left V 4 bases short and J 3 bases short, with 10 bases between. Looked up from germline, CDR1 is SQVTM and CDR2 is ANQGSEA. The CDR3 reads CSVGMDGYEQYL. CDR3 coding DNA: TGCAGCGTTGGCATGGACGGCTACGAGCAGTACCTC.

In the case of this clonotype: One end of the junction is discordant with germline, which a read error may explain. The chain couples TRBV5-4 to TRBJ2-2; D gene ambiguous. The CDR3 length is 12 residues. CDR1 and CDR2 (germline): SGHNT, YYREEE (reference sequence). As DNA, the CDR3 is TGCGCCAGCAGCTCCCCCACCGGGGAGCTGTTTTTT. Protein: CASSSPTGELFF.

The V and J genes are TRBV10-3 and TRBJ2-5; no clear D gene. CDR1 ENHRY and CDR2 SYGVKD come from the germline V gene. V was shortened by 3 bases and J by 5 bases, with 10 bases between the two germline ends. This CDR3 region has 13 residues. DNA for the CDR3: TGTGCCATCAGTGACAGGAGACGTGAGACCCAGTACTTC. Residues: CAISDRRRETQYF.

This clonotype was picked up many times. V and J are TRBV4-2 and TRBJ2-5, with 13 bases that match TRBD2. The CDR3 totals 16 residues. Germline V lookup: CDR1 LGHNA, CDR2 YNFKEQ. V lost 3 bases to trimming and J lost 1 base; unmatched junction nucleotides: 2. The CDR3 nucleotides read TGTGCCAGCAGCCAGGGACTAGCGGGGACCCAAGAGACCCAGTACTTC. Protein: CASSQGLAGTQETQYF.

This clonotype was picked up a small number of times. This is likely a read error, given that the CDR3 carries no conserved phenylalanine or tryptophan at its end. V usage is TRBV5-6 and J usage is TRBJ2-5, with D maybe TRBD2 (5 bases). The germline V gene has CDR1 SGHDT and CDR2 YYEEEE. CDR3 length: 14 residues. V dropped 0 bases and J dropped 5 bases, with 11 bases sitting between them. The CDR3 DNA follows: TGTGCCAGCAGCTTGGAGGCTAGCCAGGAGACCCAGTACCTC. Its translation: CASSLEASQETQYL.